The next 6 T cell receptor beta chains were all read from a single sample in a study of CD8+CD57+ T cells in acquired aplastic anemia. Flow cytometry had shown expanded CD8+CD57+ cells in the patients chosen for sequencing. The template used for profiling TCR beta VDJ and CDR3 was genomic DNA. TCRdb reprocessed the reads with MiXCR, giving one entry per CDR3 protein. The table lists about 120,000 distinct CDR3 sequences, 45% to 60% of them singletons, with 25% to 30% in the top ten. Specimen: sorted CD4+, CD8+, or CD8+CD57+ T cells (not recorded which) from PBMCs. The receptors were gathered from a human donor with aplastic anemia.

This sequence joins TRBV10-3 and TRBJ2-7; D is tentatively TRBD1 or TRBD2 (5 bases each). The CDR3 is 17 residues long. Trimming shortened V by 10 bases and J by 3 bases, and 28 bases separated the two germline ends. CDR1 is ENHRY and CDR2 is SYGVKD in the germline V gene. The CDR3 bases are TGTGCCACCGACGACTTTTCCTTCCGGGGCGAGCTCTACGAGCAGTACTTC. It is translated as CATDDFSFRGELYEQYF.

This clonotype has a single count. The V call is TRBV29-1, the J call TRBJ2-5; possibly TRBD1 for D (5 bases). The V gene's germline CDR1 is SQVTM and CDR2 ANQGSEA. The V end lost 8 bases, the J end lost 5 bases, and 18 bases lay between the germline ends. This CDR3 contains 13 residues. This chain's CDR3 is CSRVRVSSETQYF. CDR3 nucleotides: TGCAGCCGAGTCAGGGTGTCCAGTGAGACCCAGTACTTC.

CDR3 in amino acids: CASSPSGNYGYTF. For the CDR3, the DNA is TGTGCCAGCAGCCCTAGCGGGAACTATGGCTACACCTTC. The gene calls are TRBV9 and TRBJ1-2; D not certain. The V end was cut by 4 bases, the J end by 2 bases, with 9 bases between. The CDR3 totals 13 residues. The germline gives CDR1 SGDLS, CDR2 YYNGEE.

This rearrangement joins TRBV20-1 to TRBJ2-6, with TRBD1 matching 12 bases. The germline V gene encodes CDR1 DFQATT and CDR2 SNEGSKA (reference sequence). V trimming: 3 bases; J trimming: 4 bases; junction bases outside the gene matches: 10. The CDR3 spans 18 residues. CDR3 nucleotides: TGCAGTGCTAGCCCGGGACAGGGGGCACACTCCGGGGCCAACGTCCTGACTTTC. It specifies CSASPGQGAHSGANVLTF.

The V and J genes are TRBV20-1 and TRBJ1-2, with unresolved D. The CDR3 totals 12 residues. Germline loops: CDR1 DFQATT, CDR2 SNEGSKA (reference sequence). V lost 6 bases and J lost 1, with 9 bases in between. The CDR3 nucleotides are TGCAGTGCGTCAGTAAATAACTATGGCTACACCTTC. Encoded protein: CSASVNNYGYTF.

About this clonotype itself: This may arise from a read error, as a much more abundant clone is one base away. The chain uses TRBV6-2 or TRBV6-3 and TRBJ2-6; the match to TRBD1 covers 7 bases. V shed 0 bases and J 1 base; nucleotides not matched to a gene: 15. CDR3 length: 21 amino acids. In germline, CDR1 is MNHEY, CDR2 SVGEGT. The CDR3 region is CASSYSRDRVGRMSGANVLTF. In nucleotides, the CDR3 is TGTGCCAGCAGTTACTCGAGAGACAGGGTCGGCCGGATGTCTGGGGCCAACGTCCTGACTTTC.